The TCR beta chain described here comes from a study of human T cells and chemical hapten exposure. Indicated time point: pre-sensitization, week 0. Treatment reported: therapeutic diphenylcyclopropenone sensitization with weekly scalp DPC. Regarding the study as a whole: Because all patients had alopecia, their immune responses might differ from healthy ones.

TCRdb called the RACE reads again in MiXCR, with one record for every CDR3 protein. The sample records roughly 120,000 distinct CDR3 sequences, about 14% being singletons. This CDR3 is built from 16 residues. Details on this clonotype: The antigen remains unidentified.

The rearrangement uses TRBV3-2 and TRBJ1-5. TRBV3-2 is shown as a pseudogene. The TCR was taken from a woman aged 18 to 35 with alopecia areata. Some clones in this sample may be carry-over from other donors' samples. The material was whole blood, obtained in connection with sensitization to the hapten diphenylcyclopropenone (DPC). CDR3 amino acids: CASSPKGLAYNQPQHF. In DNA, the CDR3 is TGTGCCAGCAGCCCAAAGGGACTGGCGTACAATCAGCCCCAGCATTTT.